The source of this T cell receptor beta chain is a study of cytomegalovirus exposure and HLA in healthy donors. 60 Vbeta and 13 Jbeta primers were used in PCR. Clones were sequenced by immunoSEQ multiplex PCR, and TCRdb holds only the in-frame ones, with some missing. The sample holds a few hundred thousand clones, over 90% seen once. V lost 3 bases and J lost 8; bases outside the gene matches: 8. CDR1 KGHSH and CDR2 LQKENI come from the germline V gene. The CDR3 length is 17 residues. Sequenced input: PBMCs. The sequence was collected from a girl between 2 and 10 years old in good health and CMV-seronegative. J is TRBJ2-1 and V is TRBV18; 15 positions match TRBD2. Here the CDR3 DNA reads TGTGCCAGCTCACCGTGGACTAGCGGGAGGGCCGGGGATGAGCAGTTCTTC. This encodes CASSPWTSGRAGDEQFF.